Reported below is one T cell receptor beta chain. The antigen is unknown. Only in-frame clones appear in the TCRdb table, and some are missing; sequencing was by immunoSEQ multiplex PCR. Here the sample spans just over 90,000 clones, more than 80% being singletons. The entry originates in a study of T cell responses to AZD1222 COVID-19 vaccine. Germline assignment: CDR1 SNHLY and CDR2 FYNNEI. The CDR3 runs 12 residues. The ends were cut back, 8 bases at V and 4 bases at J, with 11 bases in the middle. Second-dose schedules of about 4 or about 12 weeks were combined. Regarding the study as a whole: Most donors were white British and more were female, and clonal diversity was possibly underestimated. Researchers report vaccine-associated CD4 TCRs spanning spike, with dominance at 160-218 and 743-854. Once two AZD1222 doses were given, Spike-specific TCR breadth and depth went up.

The gene calls are TRBV2 and TRBJ1-2; tentative D call: TRBD1 (6 bases). The clonotype was recovered from an adult who received the AZD1222 COVID-19 vaccine. The specimen comprised peripheral blood, sampled 28 days after the second AZD1222 dose. For the CDR3, the DNA is TGTGCCAGCGAACAGGGCGTCTATGGCTACACCTTC. This translates into CASEQGVYGYTF.